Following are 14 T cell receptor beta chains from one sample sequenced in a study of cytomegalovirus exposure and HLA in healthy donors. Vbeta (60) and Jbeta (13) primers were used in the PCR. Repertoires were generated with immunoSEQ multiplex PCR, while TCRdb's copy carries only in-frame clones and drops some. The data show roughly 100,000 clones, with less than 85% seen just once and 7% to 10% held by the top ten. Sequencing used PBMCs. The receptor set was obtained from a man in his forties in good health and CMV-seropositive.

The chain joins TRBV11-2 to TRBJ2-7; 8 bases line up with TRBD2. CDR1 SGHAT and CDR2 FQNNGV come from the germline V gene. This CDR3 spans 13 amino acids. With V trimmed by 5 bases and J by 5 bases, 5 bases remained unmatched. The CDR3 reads CASSPGLVHEQYF. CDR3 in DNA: TGTGCCAGCAGCCCGGGACTAGTACACGAGCAGTACTTC.

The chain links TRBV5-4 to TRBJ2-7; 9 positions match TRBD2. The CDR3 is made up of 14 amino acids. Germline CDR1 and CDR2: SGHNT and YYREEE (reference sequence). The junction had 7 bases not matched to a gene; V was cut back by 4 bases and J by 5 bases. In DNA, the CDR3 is TGTGCCAGCAGCGCGGGACTAGCTCGGGACGAGCAGTACTTC. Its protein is CASSAGLARDEQYF.

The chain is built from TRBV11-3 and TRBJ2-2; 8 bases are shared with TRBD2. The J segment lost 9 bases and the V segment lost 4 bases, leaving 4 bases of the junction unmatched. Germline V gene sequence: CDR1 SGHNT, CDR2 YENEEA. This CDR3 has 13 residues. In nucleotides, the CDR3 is TGTGCCAGCAGCTCAGTTAGCGGGAGGGAGCTGTTTTTT. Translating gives CASSSVSGRELFF.

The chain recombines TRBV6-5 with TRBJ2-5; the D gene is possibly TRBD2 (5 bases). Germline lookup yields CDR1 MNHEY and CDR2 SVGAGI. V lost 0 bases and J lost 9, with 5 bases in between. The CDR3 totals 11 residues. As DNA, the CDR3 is TGTGCCAGCAGTTACTCGGGAGCCCAGTACTTC. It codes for CASSYSGAQYF.

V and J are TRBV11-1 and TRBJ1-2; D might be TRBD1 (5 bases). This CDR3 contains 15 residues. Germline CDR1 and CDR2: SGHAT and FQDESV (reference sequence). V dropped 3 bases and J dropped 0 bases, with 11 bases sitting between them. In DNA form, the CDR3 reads TGTGCCAGCAGCTTGTCGACAGTAGCTAACTATGGCTACACCTTC. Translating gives CASSLSTVANYGYTF.

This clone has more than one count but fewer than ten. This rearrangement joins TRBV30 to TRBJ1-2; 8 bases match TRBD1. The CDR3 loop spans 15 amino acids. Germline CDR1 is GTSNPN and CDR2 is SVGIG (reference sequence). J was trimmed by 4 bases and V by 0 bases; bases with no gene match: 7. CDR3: CAWSVKTGASYGYTF. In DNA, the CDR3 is TGTGCCTGGAGTGTAAAGACAGGGGCTTCCTATGGCTACACCTTC.

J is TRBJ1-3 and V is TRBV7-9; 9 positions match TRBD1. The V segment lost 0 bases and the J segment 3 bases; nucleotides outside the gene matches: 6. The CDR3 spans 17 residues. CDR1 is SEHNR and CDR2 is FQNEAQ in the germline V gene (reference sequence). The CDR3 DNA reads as TGTGCCAGCAGCTTAGCGTCGGGACAGGGCGGTGGAAACACCATATATTTT. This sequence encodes CASSLASGQGGGNTIYF.

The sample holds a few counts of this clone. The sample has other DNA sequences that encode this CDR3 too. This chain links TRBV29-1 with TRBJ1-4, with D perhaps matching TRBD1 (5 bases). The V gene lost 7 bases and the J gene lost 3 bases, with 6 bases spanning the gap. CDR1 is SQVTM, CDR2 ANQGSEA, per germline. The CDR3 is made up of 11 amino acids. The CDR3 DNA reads TGCAGCGCCAGGGCTAATGAAAAACTGTTTTTT. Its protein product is CSARANEKLFF.

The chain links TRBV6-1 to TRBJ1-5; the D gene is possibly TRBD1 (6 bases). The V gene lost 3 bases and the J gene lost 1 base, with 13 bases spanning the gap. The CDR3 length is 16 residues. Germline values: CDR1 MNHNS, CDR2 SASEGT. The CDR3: CASSDGGAFSNQPQHF. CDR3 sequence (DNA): TGTGCCAGCAGTGACGGGGGGGCTTTCAGCAATCAGCCCCAGCATTTT.

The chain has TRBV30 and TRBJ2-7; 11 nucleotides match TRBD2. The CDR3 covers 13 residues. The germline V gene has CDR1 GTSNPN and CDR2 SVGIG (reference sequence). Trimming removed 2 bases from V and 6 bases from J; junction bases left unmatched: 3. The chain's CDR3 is CAWSWGTSGEQYF. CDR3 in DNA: TGTGCCTGGAGTTGGGGGACTAGCGGCGAGCAGTACTTC.

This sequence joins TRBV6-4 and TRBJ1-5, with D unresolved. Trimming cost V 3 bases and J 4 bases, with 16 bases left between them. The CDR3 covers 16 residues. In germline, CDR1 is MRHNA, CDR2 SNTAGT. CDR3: CASSEELPRRNQPQHF. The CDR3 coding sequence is TGTGCCAGCAGTGAAGAGTTGCCAAGGAGGAATCAGCCCCAGCATTTT.

CDR3 bases: TGCGCCAGCACCCCTACTAGCGGGAGGGCCACGGGAGAGACCCAGTACTTC. The encoded protein is CASTPTSGRATGETQYF. V is TRBV5-1 and J is TRBJ2-5; 13 nucleotides align to TRBD2. CDR1 is SGHRS and CDR2 is YFSETQ in the germline V gene. V gave up 6 bases and J gave up 4 bases; unmatched junction bases: 12. The CDR3 spans 17 residues.

This CDR3 reads CASSQTAVSGNTIYF. The CDR3 nucleotides read TGCGCCAGCAGCCAGACAGCAGTCTCTGGAAACACCATATATTTT. The J gene is TRBJ1-3, the V gene TRBV4-3; D may be TRBD1 (5 bases). Trimming removed 3 bases at V and 0 bases at J, with 9 bases between. CDR3 size: 15 residues. Germline values: CDR1 LGHNA, CDR2 YSLEER.

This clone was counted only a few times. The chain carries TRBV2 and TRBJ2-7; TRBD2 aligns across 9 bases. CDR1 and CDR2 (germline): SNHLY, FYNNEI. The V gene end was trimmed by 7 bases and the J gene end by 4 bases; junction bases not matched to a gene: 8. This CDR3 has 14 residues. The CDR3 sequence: CASTPAGGQYEQYF. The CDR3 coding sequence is TGTGCCAGCACCCCAGCGGGGGGACAGTACGAGCAGTACTTC.